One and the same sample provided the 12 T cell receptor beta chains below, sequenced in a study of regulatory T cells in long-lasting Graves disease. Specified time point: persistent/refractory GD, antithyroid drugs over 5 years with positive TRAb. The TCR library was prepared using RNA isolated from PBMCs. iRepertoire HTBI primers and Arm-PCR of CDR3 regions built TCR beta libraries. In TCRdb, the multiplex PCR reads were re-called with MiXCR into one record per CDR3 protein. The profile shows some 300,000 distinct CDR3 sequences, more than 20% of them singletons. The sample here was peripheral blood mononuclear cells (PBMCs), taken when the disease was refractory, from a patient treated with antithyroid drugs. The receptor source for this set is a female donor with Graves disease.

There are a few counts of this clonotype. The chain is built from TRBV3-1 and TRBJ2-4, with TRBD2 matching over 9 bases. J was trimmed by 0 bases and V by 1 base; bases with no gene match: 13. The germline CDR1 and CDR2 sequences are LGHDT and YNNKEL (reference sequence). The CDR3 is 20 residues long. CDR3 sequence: CASSQGGGLAYTIAKNIQYF. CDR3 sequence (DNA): TGTGCCAGCAGCCAAGGGGGAGGACTAGCGTACACTATAGCCAAAAACATTCAGTACTTC.

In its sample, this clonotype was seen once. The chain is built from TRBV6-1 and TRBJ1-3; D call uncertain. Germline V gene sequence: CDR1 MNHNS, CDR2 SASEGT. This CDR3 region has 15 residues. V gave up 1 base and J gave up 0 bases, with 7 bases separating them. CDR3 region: CASSEVFSSGNTIYF. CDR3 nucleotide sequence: TGTGCCAGCAGTGAAGTTTTTAGCTCTGGAAACACCATATATTTT.

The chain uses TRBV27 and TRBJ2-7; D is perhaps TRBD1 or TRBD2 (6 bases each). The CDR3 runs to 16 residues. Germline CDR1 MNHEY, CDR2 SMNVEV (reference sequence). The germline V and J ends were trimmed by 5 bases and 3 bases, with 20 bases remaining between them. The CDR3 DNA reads TGTGCCAGCAGTGAGGCGTCGGGGGCGCCTTTCTACGAGCAGTACTTC. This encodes CASSEASGAPFYEQYF.

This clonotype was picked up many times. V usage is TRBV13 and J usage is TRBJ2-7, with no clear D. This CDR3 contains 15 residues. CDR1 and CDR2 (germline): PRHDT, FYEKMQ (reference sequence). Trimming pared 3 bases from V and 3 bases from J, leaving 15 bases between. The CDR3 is CASSFRRRMIYEQYF. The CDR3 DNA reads TGTGCCAGCAGCTTCAGAAGACGAATGATCTACGAGCAGTACTTC.

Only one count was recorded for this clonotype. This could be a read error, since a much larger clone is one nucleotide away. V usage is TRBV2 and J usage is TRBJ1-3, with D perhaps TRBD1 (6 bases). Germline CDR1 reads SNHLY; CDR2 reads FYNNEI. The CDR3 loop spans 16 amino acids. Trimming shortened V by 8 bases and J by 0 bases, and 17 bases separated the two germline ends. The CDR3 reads CASRTAASRSGNTIYF. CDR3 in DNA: TGTGCCAGCCGGACAGCCGCATCCCGCTCTGGAAACACCATATATTTT.

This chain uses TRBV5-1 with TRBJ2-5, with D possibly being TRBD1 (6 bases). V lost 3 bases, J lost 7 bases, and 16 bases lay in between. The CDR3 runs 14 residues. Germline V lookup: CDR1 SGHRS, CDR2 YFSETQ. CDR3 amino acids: CASSSLREGVTQYF. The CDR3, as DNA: TGCGCCAGCAGCTCCTTACGTGAGGGGGTGACCCAGTACTTC.

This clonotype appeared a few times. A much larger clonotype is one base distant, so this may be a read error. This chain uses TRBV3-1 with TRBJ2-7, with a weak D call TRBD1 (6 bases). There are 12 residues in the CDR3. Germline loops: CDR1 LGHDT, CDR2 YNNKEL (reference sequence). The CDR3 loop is CVSRGGTYEQYF. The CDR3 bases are TGTGTCAGCAGAGGGGGTACCTACGAGCAGTACTTC.

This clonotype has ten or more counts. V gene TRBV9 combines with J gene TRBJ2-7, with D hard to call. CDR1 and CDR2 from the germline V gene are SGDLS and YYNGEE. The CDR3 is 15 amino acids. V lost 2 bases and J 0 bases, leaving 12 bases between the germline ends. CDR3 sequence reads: CASSVGVGNSYEQYF. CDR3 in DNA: TGTGCCAGCAGCGTTGGCGTGGGGAACTCCTACGAGCAGTACTTC.

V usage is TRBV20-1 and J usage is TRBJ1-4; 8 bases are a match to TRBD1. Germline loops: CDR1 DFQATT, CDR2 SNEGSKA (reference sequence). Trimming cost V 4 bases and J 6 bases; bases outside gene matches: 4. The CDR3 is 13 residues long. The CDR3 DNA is TGCAGTGCTAAGGGACAGGCGGATGAAAAACTGTTTTTT. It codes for CSAKGQADEKLFF.

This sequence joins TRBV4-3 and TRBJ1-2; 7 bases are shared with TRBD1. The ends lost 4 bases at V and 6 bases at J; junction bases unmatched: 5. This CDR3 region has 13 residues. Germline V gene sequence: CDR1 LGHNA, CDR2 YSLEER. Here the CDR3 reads CASSRTGVDGYTF. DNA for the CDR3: TGCGCCAGCAGCCGAACAGGGGTAGATGGCTACACCTTC.

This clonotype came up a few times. In DNA form, the CDR3 reads TGTGCCATCAGTGACGAGACTAGCGAGCAGTACTTC. Translating it yields CAISDETSEQYF. The chain combines TRBV10-3 with TRBJ2-7; D is possibly TRBD2 (6 bases). The CDR3 totals 12 residues. CDR1 ENHRY and CDR2 SYGVKD come from the germline V gene. The ends were cut back, 3 bases at V and 6 bases at J, with 9 bases in the middle.

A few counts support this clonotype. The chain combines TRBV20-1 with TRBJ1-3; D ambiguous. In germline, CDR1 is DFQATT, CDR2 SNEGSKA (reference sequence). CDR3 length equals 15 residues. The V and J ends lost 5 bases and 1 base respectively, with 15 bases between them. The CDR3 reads CSAGIMTFSGNTIYF. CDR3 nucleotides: TGCAGTGCTGGAATTATGACATTTTCTGGAAACACCATATATTTT.